This T cell receptor (beta chain) derives from a study of CXCR3-negative and CXCR3-positive naive CD8 T cells. Study findings and constraints: Both naive subsets showed comparably high diversity, and memory CD8+ cells showed much lower diversity.

All TRB cDNA libraries came from 5' RACE performed with UMI labels. TCRdb reprocessed the 5' RACE reads and stores each CDR3 protein as one record, lacking DNA. The specimen's table records over 8,000 distinct CDR3 sequences. This clonotype counts as medium-sized by frequency. Its antigen is unidentified. Germline V CDR1 and CDR2: SNHLY, FYNNEI. The CDR3 has 18 residues. The V gene is TRBV2, the J gene TRBJ1-2. Sequenced material: naive CXCR3- CD8+ T cells from blood. Subset denoted: CD45RO-CCR7+CD27+CD95- naive CD8+ T cells lacking CXCR3 (TNR3-). The receptor's source is a human donor in good health. Some clones in this sample may be carry-over from other donors' samples. The CDR3 region is CASSEAGDNQANNYGYTF. The full variable domain, in which reference TRBV2 and TRBJ1-2 provide the parts outside the CDR3, is EPEVTQTPSHQVTQMGQEVILRCVPISNHLYFYWYRQILGQKVEFLVSFYNNEISEKSEIFDDQFSVERPDGSNFTLKIRSTKLEDSAMYFCASSEAGDNQANNYGYTFGSGTRLTVV.